These T cell receptor beta chains were read from a single sample in a study of blood T cell repertoires in COVID-19. The table came from immunoSEQ multiplex PCR; TCRdb's copy has only in-frame clones and leaves some out. The sample yields nearly 50,000 clones, approximately 86% seen once. The sample consisted of peripheral blood. Receptors were obtained from a human donor in a cohort sampled during active COVID-19. Both conserved end residues are part of each CDR3. Fields, in order: J gene, CDR3 length, V gene, clone size, D gene, CDR3 protein, CDR3 DNA. A D gene is named only where the DNA matches it firmly. Not every row has a clone size; where given, it reads once, few, many or a size class.

j_call: TRBJ2-1; cdr3_length: 16; v_call: TRBV5-4; clone_size: NA; d_call: TRBD2; cdr3_aa: CASSSGLAGAYNEQFF; cdr3_nt: TGTGCCAGCAGTTCCGGACTAGCGGGGGCCTACAATGAGCAGTTCTTC
j_call: TRBJ1-6; cdr3_length: 15; v_call: TRBV18; clone_size: NA; d_call: NA; cdr3_aa: CATTGGRLPNSPLHF; cdr3_nt: TGTGCCACGACCGGGGGGCGACTCCCCAATTCACCCCTCCACTTT
j_call: TRBJ1-6; cdr3_length: 16; v_call: TRBV6-2/TRBV6-3; clone_size: NA; d_call: NA; cdr3_aa: CASSYSGRQGNSPLHF; cdr3_nt: TGTGCCAGCAGTTACTCCGGTCGGCAGGGAAATTCACCCCTCCACTTT
j_call: TRBJ1-5; cdr3_length: 14; v_call: TRBV7-2; clone_size: NA; d_call: TRBD1; cdr3_aa: CASSSKTGEQPQHF; cdr3_nt: TGTGCCAGCAGCTCGAAGACAGGGGAACAGCCCCAGCATTTT
j_call: TRBJ1-5; cdr3_length: 13; v_call: TRBV6-6; clone_size: few; d_call: NA; cdr3_aa: CASSQAGNQPQHF; cdr3_nt: TGTGCCAGCAGTCAGGCGGGCAATCAGCCCCAGCATTTT
j_call: TRBJ1-6; cdr3_length: 16; v_call: TRBV18; clone_size: NA; d_call: NA; cdr3_aa: CASSRDESSYNSPLHF; cdr3_nt: TGTGCCAGCTCACGAGATGAGAGCTCCTATAATTCACCCCTCCACTTT
j_call: TRBJ2-3; cdr3_length: 12; v_call: TRBV11-3; clone_size: NA; d_call: NA; cdr3_aa: CASSSFTDTQYF; cdr3_nt: TGTGCCAGCTCCTCCTTCACAGATACGCAGTATTTT
j_call: TRBJ1-2; cdr3_length: 14; v_call: TRBV9; clone_size: NA; d_call: NA; cdr3_aa: CASSVSGSNYGYTF; cdr3_nt: TGTGCCAGCAGCGTAAGTGGCAGTAATTATGGCTACACCTTC
j_call: TRBJ1-1; cdr3_length: 15; v_call: TRBV10-3; clone_size: NA; d_call: TRBD1; cdr3_aa: CAIRDSTGADTEAFF; cdr3_nt: TGTGCCATCAGGGACTCGACAGGGGCGGACACTGAAGCTTTCTTT
j_call: TRBJ1-5; cdr3_length: 15; v_call: TRBV5-5; clone_size: NA; d_call: NA; cdr3_aa: CASSLRQESNQPQHF; cdr3_nt: TGTGCCAGCAGCTTGCGGCAGGAAAGCAATCAGCCCCAGCATTTT
j_call: TRBJ2-2; cdr3_length: 17; v_call: TRBV4-2; clone_size: NA; d_call: NA; cdr3_aa: CASRGETGRGNAGELFF; cdr3_nt: TGTGCCAGCAGGGGGGAGACAGGCCGAGGAAACGCCGGGGAGCTGTTTTTT
j_call: TRBJ1-6; cdr3_length: 15; v_call: TRBV3-1/TRBV3-2; clone_size: NA; d_call: NA; cdr3_aa: CASSQAHSNNSPLHF; cdr3_nt: TGTGCCAGCAGCCAAGCCCACAGTAATAATTCACCCCTCCACTTT
j_call: TRBJ2-7; cdr3_length: 14; v_call: TRBV6-5; clone_size: NA; d_call: TRBD1; cdr3_aa: CASRRKTGSNEQYF; cdr3_nt: TGTGCCAGCAGGCGCAAGACAGGGAGCAACGAGCAGTACTTC
j_call: TRBJ1-1; cdr3_length: 14; v_call: TRBV28; clone_size: NA; d_call: NA; cdr3_aa: CASSSRVRNTEAFF; cdr3_nt: TGTGCCAGCAGTTCCCGGGTAAGGAACACTGAAGCTTTCTTT
j_call: TRBJ2-7; cdr3_length: 13; v_call: TRBV27; clone_size: NA; d_call: TRBD2; cdr3_aa: CASRTSGTYEQYF; cdr3_nt: TGTGCCAGCAGGACTAGCGGGACCTACGAGCAGTACTTC
j_call: TRBJ1-1; cdr3_length: 15; v_call: TRBV18; clone_size: NA; d_call: NA; cdr3_aa: CASSPNLGVSTEAFF; cdr3_nt: TGTGCCAGCTCACCAAATCTGGGCGTGAGTACTGAAGCTTTCTTT
j_call: TRBJ2-6; cdr3_length: 15; v_call: TRBV2; clone_size: once; d_call: NA; cdr3_aa: CASRTQGTGANVLTF; cdr3_nt: TGTGCCAGCAGAACCCAGGGGACAGGGGCCAACGTCCTGACTTTC
j_call: TRBJ1-2; cdr3_length: 12; v_call: TRBV30; clone_size: once; d_call: NA; cdr3_aa: CAWSVGVYGYTF; cdr3_nt: TGTGCCTGGAGTGTCGGAGTTTATGGCTACACCTTC
j_call: TRBJ1-1; cdr3_length: 14; v_call: TRBV5-1; clone_size: NA; d_call: NA; cdr3_aa: CASSLAGVGTEAFF; cdr3_nt: TGCGCCAGCAGCCTTGCGGGTGTAGGCACTGAAGCTTTCTTT
j_call: TRBJ2-1; cdr3_length: 14; v_call: TRBV6-6; clone_size: NA; d_call: NA; cdr3_aa: CASSYDLATDEQFF; cdr3_nt: TGTGCCAGCAGTTACGATCTAGCCACCGATGAGCAGTTCTTC
j_call: TRBJ1-2; cdr3_length: 14; v_call: TRBV19; clone_size: NA; d_call: NA; cdr3_aa: CASSRTVDNYGYTF; cdr3_nt: TGTGCCAGTAGCAGGACAGTGGACAACTATGGCTACACCTTC
j_call: TRBJ1-3; cdr3_length: 15; v_call: TRBV19; clone_size: NA; d_call: NA; cdr3_aa: CASSRAAISGNTIYF; cdr3_nt: TGTGCCAGTAGTAGGGCAGCCATCTCTGGAAACACCATATATTTT
j_call: TRBJ1-1; cdr3_length: 12; v_call: TRBV19; clone_size: NA; d_call: TRBD1; cdr3_aa: CASGGIYTEAFF; cdr3_nt: TGTGCCTCAGGGGGGATATACACTGAAGCTTTCTTT
j_call: TRBJ1-5; cdr3_length: 16; v_call: TRBV15; clone_size: NA; d_call: TRBD1; cdr3_aa: CATRDDRGLSGQPQHF; cdr3_nt: TGTGCCACCCGGGACGACAGGGGATTGTCGGGTCAGCCCCAGCATTTT
j_call: TRBJ2-1; cdr3_length: 14; v_call: TRBV29-1; clone_size: NA; d_call: TRBD2; cdr3_aa: CSVRRGSSYNEQFF; cdr3_nt: TGCAGCGTTCGTCGCGGGAGCTCCTACAATGAGCAGTTCTTC
j_call: TRBJ2-1; cdr3_length: 21; v_call: TRBV3-1/TRBV3-2; clone_size: NA; d_call: TRBD2; cdr3_aa: CASSHLPGLAGGPMFGHEQFF; cdr3_nt: TGTGCCAGCAGCCATCTACCGGGACTAGCGGGAGGCCCGATGTTCGGCCATGAGCAGTTCTTC
j_call: TRBJ2-7; cdr3_length: 14; v_call: TRBV5-1; clone_size: NA; d_call: NA; cdr3_aa: CASSPTAPAYEQYF; cdr3_nt: TGCGCCAGCAGTCCGACTGCCCCGGCCTACGAGCAGTACTTC
j_call: TRBJ1-6; cdr3_length: 15; v_call: TRBV9; clone_size: once; d_call: NA; cdr3_aa: CASSVIGQILPPLHF; cdr3_nt: TGTGCCAGCAGCGTTATCGGACAGATCCTTCCCCCCCTCCACTTT